Below, 5 T cell receptor beta chains from the same sample are listed, as sequenced in a study of shared clonotypes between healthy human individuals. Assay used: immunoSEQ multiplex PCR; TCRdb lists only in-frame clones, some missing. The profile shows 640,000 or so clones, more than 70% of them singletons. The sample consisted of memory CD4+ T cells sorted from blood. Subset denoted: CD45RA-negative fraction. All receptors derive from a young woman in good health.

DNA of the CDR3: TGTGCCAGCAGCTTAAGACTGATATCGGACGCTGAAGCTTTCTTT. The encoded protein is CASSLRLISDAEAFF. V gene TRBV7-9 combines with J gene TRBJ1-1; D is ambiguous. The germline gives CDR1 SEHNR, CDR2 FQNEAQ (reference sequence). Between the trimmed V and J ends, which lost 2 bases and 6 bases, there was a span of 16 bases. The CDR3 is 15 residues long. The whole variable domain, remainder taken from reference TRBV7-9 and TRBJ1-1, is DTGVSQNPRHKITKRGQNVTFRCDPISEHNRLYWYRQTLGQGPEFLTYFQNEAQLEKSRLLSDRFSAERPKGSFSTLEIQRTEQGDSAMYLCASSLRLISDAEAFFGQGTRLTVV.

The chain couples TRBV11-2 to TRBJ2-2, with 9 bases aligning to TRBD2. Germline-derived CDR1 and CDR2 are SGHAT and FQNNGV. J was trimmed by 2 bases and V by 2 bases; bases with no gene match: 3. The CDR3 spans 16 residues. In DNA, the CDR3 is TGTGCCAGCAGCTTATCCCTAGCGGGAAACACCGGGGAGCTGTTTTTT. Amino acids: CASSLSLAGNTGELFF.

The chain is built from TRBV27 and TRBJ2-7, with TRBD1 identical over 11 bases. CDR3 length equals 15 residues. After removal of 2 bases from V and 4 bases from J, the junction contained 4 bases not matched to a gene. CDR1 MNHEY and CDR2 SMNVEV come from the germline V gene (reference sequence). Written as DNA, the CDR3 is TGTGCCAGCAGTTTAGGACAGGGGGCTCTTTACGAGCAGTACTTC. This sequence encodes CASSLGQGALYEQYF.

The V call is TRBV18, the J call TRBJ2-3; TRBD2 matches at 8 bases. The CDR3 runs to 14 residues. CDR1 is KGHSH and CDR2 is LQKENI in the germline V gene. V trimming: 3 bases; J trimming: 6 bases; junction bases outside the gene matches: 5. CDR3 nucleotide sequence: TGTGCCAGCTCACCTCCGGGACTAGTGGATACGCAGTATTTT. Protein product: CASSPPGLVDTQYF.

The chain carries TRBV5-6 and TRBJ1-2, with no clear D. The germline gives CDR1 SGHDT, CDR2 YYEEEE. The germline V and J ends were trimmed by 2 bases and 1 base, with 12 bases remaining between them. The CDR3 consists of 15 residues. The CDR3 nucleotides read TGTGCCAGCAGCTTCCGGACTTCCCTTAACTATGGCTACACCTTC. Amino acids: CASSFRTSLNYGYTF.